The T cell receptor (beta chain) described here comes from a study of technical replicates of blood from several donors. Germline V lookup: CDR1 LNHDA, CDR2 SQIVND (reference sequence). The CDR3 extends over 16 amino acids. J was trimmed by 5 bases and V by 0 bases; bases with no gene match: 5. The assay was immunoSEQ multiplex PCR, and TCRdb's table has in-frame clones only and misses some. The sample lists more than 65,000 clones, over 95% occurring once. Sequenced material: T cells isolated from PBMCs. The chain employs TRBV19 and TRBJ2-1; 9 positions agree with TRBD2. The sequence was obtained from a human donor in good health. CDR3 amino acids: CASSIERLAANNEQFF. CDR3 bases: TGTGCCAGTAGTATAGAACGACTAGCGGCAAACAATGAGCAGTTCTTC. Drawing the rest from reference TRBV19 and TRBJ2-1, the complete variable domain is DGGITQSPKYLFRKEGQNVTLSCEQNLNHDAMYWYRQDPGQGLRLIYYSQIVNDFQKGDIAEGYSVSREKKESFPLTVTSAQKNPTAFYLCASSIERLAANNEQFFGPGTRLTVL.